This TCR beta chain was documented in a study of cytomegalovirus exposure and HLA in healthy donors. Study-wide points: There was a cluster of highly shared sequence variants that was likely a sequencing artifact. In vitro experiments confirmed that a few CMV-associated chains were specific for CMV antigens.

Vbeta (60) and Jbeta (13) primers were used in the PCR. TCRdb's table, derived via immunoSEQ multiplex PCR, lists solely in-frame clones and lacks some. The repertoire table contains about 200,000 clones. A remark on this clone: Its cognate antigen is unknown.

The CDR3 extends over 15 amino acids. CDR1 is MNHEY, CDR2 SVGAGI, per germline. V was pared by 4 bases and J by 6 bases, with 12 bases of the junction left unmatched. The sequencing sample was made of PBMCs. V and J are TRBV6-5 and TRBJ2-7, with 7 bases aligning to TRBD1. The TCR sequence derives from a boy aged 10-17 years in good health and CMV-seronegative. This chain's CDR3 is CASSWYSGQSIEQYF. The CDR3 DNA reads TGTGCCAGCAGTTGGTATTCGGGACAGTCGATCGAGCAGTACTTC.